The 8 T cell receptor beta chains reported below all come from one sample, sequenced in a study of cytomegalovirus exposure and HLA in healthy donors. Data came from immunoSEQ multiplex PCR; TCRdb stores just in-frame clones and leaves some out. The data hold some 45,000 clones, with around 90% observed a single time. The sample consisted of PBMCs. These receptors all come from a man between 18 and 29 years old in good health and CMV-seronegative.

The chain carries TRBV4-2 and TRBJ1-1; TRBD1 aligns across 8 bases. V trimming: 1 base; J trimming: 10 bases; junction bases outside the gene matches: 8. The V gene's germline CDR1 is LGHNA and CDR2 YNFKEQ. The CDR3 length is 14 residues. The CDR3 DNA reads TGTGCCAGCAGCCAAGCGGGGACAGGACAATTAGCTTTCTTT. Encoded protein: CASSQAGTGQLAFF.

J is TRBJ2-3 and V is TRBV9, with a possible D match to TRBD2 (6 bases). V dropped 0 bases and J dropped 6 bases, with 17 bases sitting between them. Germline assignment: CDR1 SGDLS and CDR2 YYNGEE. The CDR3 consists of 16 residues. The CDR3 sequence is CASSVEVAALGDTQYF. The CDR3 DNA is TGTGCCAGCAGCGTAGAGGTAGCGGCCCTAGGGGATACGCAGTATTTT.

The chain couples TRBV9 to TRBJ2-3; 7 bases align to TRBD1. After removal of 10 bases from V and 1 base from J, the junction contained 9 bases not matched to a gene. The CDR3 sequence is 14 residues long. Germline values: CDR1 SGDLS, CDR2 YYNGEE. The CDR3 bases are TGTGCCCTAAGGGGGACAGTCCGCACAGATACGCAGTATTTT. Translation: CALRGTVRTDTQYF.

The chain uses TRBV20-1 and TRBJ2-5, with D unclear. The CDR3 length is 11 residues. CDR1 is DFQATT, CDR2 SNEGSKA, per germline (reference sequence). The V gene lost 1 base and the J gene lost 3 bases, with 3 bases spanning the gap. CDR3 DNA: TGCAGTGCTAGAGTCGAAGAGACCCAGTACTTC. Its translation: CSARVEETQYF.

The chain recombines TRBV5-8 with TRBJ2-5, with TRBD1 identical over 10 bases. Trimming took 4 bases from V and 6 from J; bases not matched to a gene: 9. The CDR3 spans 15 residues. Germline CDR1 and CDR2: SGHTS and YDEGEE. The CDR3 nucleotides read TGTGCCAGCAGCAGAAGACAGGGGGCTAGGCAGACCCAGTACTTC. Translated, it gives CASSRRQGARQTQYF.

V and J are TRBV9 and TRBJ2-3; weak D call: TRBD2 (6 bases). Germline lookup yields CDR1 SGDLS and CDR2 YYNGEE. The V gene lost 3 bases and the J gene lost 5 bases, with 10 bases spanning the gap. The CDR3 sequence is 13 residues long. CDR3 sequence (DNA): TGTGCCAGCAGCGGGTGGAGGGGAGATACGCAGTATTTT. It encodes CASSGWRGDTQYF.

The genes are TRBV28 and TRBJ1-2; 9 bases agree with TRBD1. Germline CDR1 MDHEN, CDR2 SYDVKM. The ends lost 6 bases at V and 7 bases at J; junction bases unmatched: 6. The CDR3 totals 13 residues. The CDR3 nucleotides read TGTGCCAGCAGGCCGGGACAGGGAAGTGGCTACACCTTC. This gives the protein CASRPGQGSGYTF.

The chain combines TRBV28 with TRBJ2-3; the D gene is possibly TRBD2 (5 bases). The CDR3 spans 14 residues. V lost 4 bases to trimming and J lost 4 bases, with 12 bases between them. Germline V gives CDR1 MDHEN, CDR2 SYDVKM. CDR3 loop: CASSSTTNPDTQYF. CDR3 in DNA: TGTGCCAGCAGTTCCACGACTAACCCAGATACGCAGTATTTT.